These 23 T cell receptor beta chains were sequenced from one sample in a study of blood T cell repertoires in COVID-19. TCRdb keeps only in-frame clones here, not all; method: immunoSEQ multiplex PCR. Among about 62,000 clones listed, around 84% were seen once. The material sequenced was peripheral blood. The source is a man aged 70 or older with acute or convalescent COVID-19.

This clone was found once. The rearrangement uses TRBV7-2 and TRBJ1-2, with 7 bases aligning to TRBD1. The length of the CDR3 is 15 residues. Trimming cost V 1 base and J 2 bases; bases outside gene matches: 4. The germline V gene has CDR1 SGHTA and CDR2 FQGNSA. The CDR3 nucleotides are TGTGCCAGCAGCTTAGGAGTCAGGGGGAACTATGGCTACACCTTC. Protein sequence: CASSLGVRGNYGYTF.

The rearrangement joins TRBV4-1 to TRBJ1-2; 10 bases map to TRBD1. Per germline, CDR1 MGHRA and CDR2 YSYEKL. The trim removed 3 bases at V and 6 bases at J, leaving 1 base unmatched. CDR3 length: 13 residues. The CDR3 DNA follows: TGCGCCAGCAGCCAGACAGGGGGCGATGGCTACACCTTC. It specifies CASSQTGGDGYTF.

The rearrangement uses TRBV28 and TRBJ1-2, with TRBD1 identical over 8 bases. CDR1 is MDHEN and CDR2 is SYDVKM in the germline V gene. This CDR3 comprises 13 residues. V was clipped by 8 bases and J by 5 bases; unmatched bases: 7. CDR3 nucleotide sequence: TGTGCCAGCGGAAACAGGGGGATATATGGCTACACCTTC. It codes for CASGNRGIYGYTF.

This rearrangement joins TRBV3-1 (or the pseudogene TRBV3-2) to TRBJ1-4, with 7 bases matching TRBD1. CDR3 size: 14 residues. Germline V gene sequence: CDR1 LGHDT, CDR2 YNNKEL (reference sequence). After removal of 10 bases from V and 0 bases from J, the junction contained 5 bases not matched to a gene. The CDR3 DNA follows: TGTGCCACCGGGACAGTAACAACTAATGAAAAACTGTTTTTT. Its protein product is CATGTVTTNEKLFF.

The chain's CDR3 is CATSRLRGTEAFF. The CDR3 nucleotides are TGTGCCACCAGCAGGCTCCGAGGGACTGAAGCTTTCTTT. The chain employs TRBV15 and TRBJ1-1; no firm D call. V lost 3 bases and J 5 bases, leaving 10 bases between the germline ends. The CDR3 length is 13 residues. Germline assignment: CDR1 LNHNV and CDR2 YYDKDF (reference sequence).

The chain combines TRBV28 with TRBJ1-2; 7 nucleotides agree with TRBD1. The CDR3 runs 13 residues. In germline, CDR1 is MDHEN, CDR2 SYDVKM. The trim removed 4 bases at V and 2 bases at J, leaving 1 base unmatched. CDR3 coding DNA: TGTGCCAGCAGTTCGGGACAGAACTATGGCTACACCTTC. This gives the protein CASSSGQNYGYTF.

The chain couples TRBV5-1 to TRBJ1-4; weak D call: TRBD1 (5 bases). Trimming shortened V by 0 bases and J by 8 bases, and 14 bases separated the two germline ends. The CDR3 extends over 15 amino acids. CDR1 and CDR2 from the germline V gene are SGHRS and YFSETQ. The CDR3 reads CASSLEGRGWEKLFF. DNA for the CDR3: TGCGCCAGCAGCTTGGAGGGTAGGGGTTGGGAAAAACTGTTTTTT.

The rearrangement uses TRBV25-1 and TRBJ1-2; no definite D call. Trimming shortened V by 5 bases and J by 0 bases, and 4 bases separated the two germline ends. The germline V gene encodes CDR1 MGHDK and CDR2 SYGVNS. The CDR3 runs to 12 residues. CDR3 bases: TGTGCCAGCAGTTTTACTAACTATGGCTACACCTTC. It is translated as CASSFTNYGYTF.

This rearrangement joins TRBV27 to TRBJ1-5; a weak D match, TRBD1 (6 bases). V was cut by 9 bases and J by 2 bases, with 8 bases left in between. The CDR3 sequence is 12 residues long. The V gene's germline CDR1 is MNHEY and CDR2 SMNVEV (reference sequence). The CDR3 DNA reads as TGTGCCAGAAGACAGGGCAATCAGCCCCAGCATTTT. Translation: CARRQGNQPQHF.

This chain joins TRBV5-1 and TRBJ1-2; D unclear. CDR1 and CDR2 from the germline V gene are SGHRS and YFSETQ. CDR3 length equals 13 residues. Trimming cost V 0 bases and J 3 bases, with 6 bases left between them. The CDR3: CASSLGRDYGYTF. CDR3 nucleotides: TGCGCCAGCAGCTTGGGACGGGACTATGGCTACACCTTC. The variable domain in full, completed from reference TRBV5-1 and TRBJ1-2, reads KAGVTQTPRYLIKTRGQQVTLSCSPISGHRSVSWYQQTPGQGLQFLFEYFSETQRNKGNFPGRFSGRQFSNSRSEMNVSTLELGDSALYLCASSLGRDYGYTFGSGTRLTVV.

The chain is built from TRBV7-8 and TRBJ2-7; TRBD1 matches 10 bases. Trimming took 3 bases from V and 6 from J; bases not matched to a gene: 8. From germline, CDR1 is SGHVS and CDR2 FQNEAQ. The CDR3 extends over 15 amino acids. The CDR3 DNA is TGTGCCAGCAGCTTCCTGCGGGACAGGGGCAGCGAGCAGTACTTC. Its translation: CASSFLRDRGSEQYF.

In this sample, this clone turned up once. For the CDR3, the DNA is TGTGCCAGTCTCGCCAGGGGGCGCGGAGGCCCTCACACTGAAGCTTTCTTT. It codes for CASLARGRGGPHTEAFF. This chain joins TRBV10-3 and TRBJ1-1; 8 bases align to TRBD1. V lost 10 bases to trimming and J lost 3 bases; unmatched junction nucleotides: 19. The CDR3 sequence is 17 residues long. Germline CDR1 reads ENHRY; CDR2 reads SYGVKD.

CDR3 loop: CASSLARETQYF. CDR3 DNA: TGTGCCAGCAGCTTAGCGCGGGAGACCCAGTACTTC. V usage is TRBV7-6 and J usage is TRBJ2-5; D is unclear. Trimming left V 0 bases short and J 5 bases short, with 4 bases between. The CDR3 runs to 12 residues. CDR1 is SGHVS, CDR2 FNYEAQ, per germline.

V usage is TRBV5-1 and J usage is TRBJ1-5; 9 positions agree with TRBD1. V trimming: 3 bases; J trimming: 11 bases; junction bases outside the gene matches: 9. CDR1 is SGHRS, CDR2 YFSETQ, per germline. The CDR3 is made up of 14 amino acids. In DNA form, the CDR3 reads TGCGCCAGCAGCTCAGGAGGGACAGGGACGGCCCAGCATTTT. The encoded protein is CASSSGGTGTAQHF.

This chain connects TRBV18 to TRBJ1-1, with 7 bases matching TRBD1. Germline V lookup: CDR1 KGHSH, CDR2 LQKENI. Trimming at V came to 2 bases and at J to 1 base, leaving 4 bases not matched to a gene. CDR3 length: 15 residues. CDR3 sequence reads: CASSPEKGANTEAFF. The CDR3 DNA follows: TGTGCCAGCTCACCAGAGAAGGGGGCGAACACTGAAGCTTTCTTT.

The chain joins TRBV12-5 to TRBJ2-3; TRBD2 matches 16 bases. The germline V gene encodes CDR1 LGHNT and CDR2 FRNRAP. V shed 1 base, J shed 0 bases, and the junction held 7 bases outside the gene matches. The CDR3 is made up of 20 amino acids. The CDR3 coding sequence is TGTGCTAGTGGTTTGGGATCCGGGACTAGCGGGAGGGGGAGCACAGATACGCAGTATTTT. The encoded protein is CASGLGSGTSGRGSTDTQYF.

This chain uses TRBV6-2 or TRBV6-3 with TRBJ1-1; a weak D match, TRBD1 (6 bases). This CDR3 spans 18 amino acids. Germline-derived CDR1 and CDR2 are MNHEY and SVGEGT. The germline V and J ends were trimmed by 2 bases and 0 bases, with 19 bases remaining between them. The CDR3 DNA reads as TGTGCCAGCAGTTACCCCCCCACAGGGTACGGAATGAACACTGAAGCTTTCTTT. It encodes CASSYPPTGYGMNTEAFF.

CDR3 residues: CASTAWSSGANVLTF. CDR3 DNA: TGTGCCAGCACCGCGTGGAGCTCTGGGGCCAACGTCCTGACTTTC. This chain joins TRBV28 and TRBJ2-6; D not resolved. From germline, CDR1 is MDHEN and CDR2 SYDVKM. The CDR3 sequence is 15 residues long. Trimming removed 7 bases from V and 0 bases from J, with 10 bases in between. Combining the CDR3 with reference TRBV28 and TRBJ2-6 gives the whole variable domain DVKVTQSSRYLVKRTGEKVFLECVQDMDHENMFWYRQDPGLGLRLIYFSYDVKMKEKGDIPEGYSVSREKKERFSLILESASTNQTSMYLCASTAWSSGANVLTFGAGSRLTVL.

The chain links TRBV28 to TRBJ2-2, with 8 positions matching TRBD2. Trimming cost V 5 bases and J 9 bases; bases outside gene matches: 14. Germline CDR1 MDHEN, CDR2 SYDVKM. This CDR3 has 16 residues. The CDR3 region has the DNA TGTGCCAGCAGTCTAACGGGGGGGCAAACTTCCAGGGAGCTGTTTTTT. Amino acid sequence: CASSLTGGQTSRELFF.

A few counts support this clone. The chain recombines TRBV29-1 with TRBJ1-2; tentative D call: TRBD1 (6 bases). Trimming removed 6 bases at V and 4 bases at J, with 18 bases between. The germline V gene encodes CDR1 SQVTM and CDR2 ANQGSEA. This CDR3 has 14 amino acids. CDR3 region: CSVEPPDSLYGYTF. Written as DNA, the CDR3 is TGCAGCGTCGAACCCCCGGACAGCCTCTATGGCTACACCTTC. Based on the CDR3 plus reference TRBV29-1 and TRBJ1-2, the full variable domain is SAVISQKPSRDICQRGTSLTIQCQVDSQVTMMFWYRQQPGQSLTLIATANQGSEATYESGFVIDKFPISRPNLTFSTLTVSNMSPEDSSIYLCSVEPPDSLYGYTFGSGTRLTVV.

V gene TRBV2 combines with J gene TRBJ2-1; 12 bases agree with TRBD2. CDR1 and CDR2 (germline): SNHLY, FYNNEI. V was pared by 7 bases and J by 10 bases, with 14 bases of the junction left unmatched. This CDR3 region has 16 residues. DNA of the CDR3: TGTGCCAGCACCGGCAGACTAGCGGGAGTTTCCCCCGAGCAGTTCTTC. Translated, it gives CASTGRLAGVSPEQFF.

The CDR3 region has the DNA TGTGCCACCAGTGGAGGCGCTAGGCAGTATTTT. Its protein is CATSGGARQYF. The rearrangement joins TRBV24-1 to TRBJ2-3; D unresolved. Germline V CDR1 and CDR2: KGHDR, SFDVKD. V was shortened by 5 bases and J by 11 bases, with 10 bases between the two germline ends. The CDR3 runs to 11 residues.

The gene calls are TRBV7-3 and TRBJ2-5, with D possibly TRBD1 on 6 matching bases. Trimming stripped 1 base from V and 5 bases from J, with 11 bases between. CDR1 is SGHTA, CDR2 FQGTGA, per germline. The CDR3 runs to 14 residues. The CDR3 spells CASSLNRDGETQYF. DNA for the CDR3: TGTGCCAGCAGCTTAAACAGGGATGGGGAGACCCAGTACTTC. The full variable domain, rest sourced from reference TRBV7-3 and TRBJ2-5, is GAGVSQTPSNKVTEKGKYVELRCDPISGHTALYWYRQSLGQGPEFLIYFQGTGAADDSGLPNDRFFAVRPEGSVSTLKIQRTERGDSAVYLCASSLNRDGETQYFGPGTRLLVL.